These 3 T cell receptor beta chains originate from one sample sequenced in a study of a mutant IDH1 vaccine in newly diagnosed glioma. Time point defined: week 11, during vaccination. In every dose of vaccine, 300 ug of mutant IDH1 20-mer peptide was given alongside topical imiquimod. The assay was immunoSEQ multiplex PCR, and TCRdb's table has in-frame clones only and misses some. The sample shows 55,000 to 65,000 clones, 84% of them seen only once. No antigens are known for them. The sample in question was PBMCs, obtained from a glioma patient whose treatment included an IDH1 peptide vaccine. These receptors came from a man aged 25-45 years with glioma.

This clone was seen only a few times. The J gene is TRBJ2-2, the V gene TRBV11-2, with D perhaps matching TRBD1 or TRBD2 (6 bases each). V shed 1 base and J shed 5 bases, with 11 bases lying between them. The CDR3 is 15 residues long. The germline gives CDR1 SGHAT, CDR2 FQNNGV. CDR3 protein: CASSLVTGRTGELFF. For the CDR3, the DNA is TGTGCCAGCAGCTTAGTCACAGGGAGGACCGGGGAGCTGTTTTTT.

This chain links TRBV7-8 with TRBJ2-2, with TRBD1 matching 8 bases. Germline loops: CDR1 SGHVS, CDR2 FQNEAQ. The CDR3 is made up of 18 amino acids. The J segment lost 1 base and the V segment lost 5 bases, leaving 12 bases of the junction unmatched. The CDR3 protein is CASSPRPVGTGNTGELFF. In DNA, the CDR3 is TGTGCCAGCAGCCCCCGCCCGGTCGGGACAGGGAACACCGGGGAGCTGTTTTTT.

The CDR3 DNA reads TGTGCCCGTCACGGACAGGGGGCTGGCTACACCTTC. Its protein is CARHGQGAGYTF. The V call is TRBV30, the J call TRBJ1-2, with 11 bases lining up with TRBD1. This CDR3 comprises 12 residues. V gave up 8 bases and J gave up 7 bases; unmatched junction bases: 6. Germline V gene data show CDR1 as GTSNPN and CDR2 as SVGIG (reference sequence).